Below are 23 T cell receptor beta chains sequenced from a single sample in a study of T cells after yellow fever vaccination. TCRdb analysed the 5' RACE reads with MiXCR anew, one entry per CDR3 protein. Among 150,000 to 200,000 distinct CDR3 sequences listed, less than 9% were seen once. The sample was CD4+ T cells sorted from PBMCs, taken about 5 days after the first yellow fever vaccination. The receptors here all came from a man aged 18 to 29 who received the YFV17D yellow fever vaccine.

A few counts support this clonotype. The chain joins TRBV4-3 to TRBJ1-3, with D possibly TRBD1 on 6 matching bases. Germline lookup yields CDR1 LGHNA and CDR2 YSLEER. The ends were cut back, 2 bases at V and 2 bases at J, with 10 bases in the middle. The CDR3 spans 15 residues. CDR3 DNA sequence: TGCGCCAGCAGCCAATGGGGGCCGGCTGGAAACACCATATATTTT. It encodes CASSQWGPAGNTIYF.

CDR3: CASSYSPPDTEAFF. The CDR3 region has the DNA TGTGCCAGCAGTTACTCCCCCCCAGACACTGAAGCTTTCTTT. This chain joins TRBV6-2 or TRBV6-3 and TRBJ1-1; D remains unclear. CDR3 length: 14 amino acids. Trimming took off 0 bases at V and 3 bases at J, with 8 bases between the two ends. Germline CDR1 MNHEY, CDR2 SVGEGT.

This clonotype came up a few times. The rearrangement links TRBV7-2 to TRBJ2-3; D may be TRBD1 or TRBD2 (5 bases each). V dropped 5 bases and J dropped 6 bases, with 12 bases sitting between them. The CDR3 length is 13 residues. Germline CDR1 reads SGHTA; CDR2 reads FQGNSA. CDR3 nucleotide sequence: TGTGCCAGCAGCCCGAACCGGGGCGATACGCAGTATTTT. It codes for CASSPNRGDTQYF.

The CDR3 nucleotides read TGCGCCAGCAGCTTGGGACAGCCTGTGAATGGCTACACCTTC. Its translation is CASSLGQPVNGYTF. The rearrangement joins TRBV5-1 to TRBJ1-2; TRBD1 might be the D (5 bases). The CDR3 totals 14 residues. Germline V gene lookup returns CDR1 SGHRS and CDR2 YFSETQ. Trimming shortened V by 0 bases and J by 6 bases, and 12 bases separated the two germline ends.

This clonotype was picked up many times. The rearrangement links TRBV5-1 to TRBJ2-1, with TRBD1 matching over 11 bases. Germline CDR1 and CDR2: SGHRS and YFSETQ. Trimming at V came to 3 bases and at J to 8 bases, leaving 1 base not matched to a gene. The CDR3 is made up of 13 amino acids. CDR3 loop: CASSSGQGDEQFF. In DNA form, the CDR3 reads TGCGCCAGCAGCTCGGGACAGGGGGATGAGCAGTTCTTC.

The chain has TRBV5-1 and TRBJ2-1, with D possibly being TRBD2 (5 bases). CDR1 SGHRS and CDR2 YFSETQ come from the germline V gene. Trimming pared 2 bases from V and 0 bases from J, leaving 12 bases between. The CDR3 length is 16 residues. This CDR3 is CASSLRGMSSYNEQFF. In DNA form, the CDR3 reads TGCGCCAGCAGCTTACGGGGAATGAGCTCCTACAATGAGCAGTTCTTC.

J is TRBJ2-5 and V is TRBV4-2; the D is unclear. V was cut by 2 bases and J by 3 bases, with 4 bases left in between. CDR3 length equals 12 residues. Germline-derived CDR1 and CDR2 are LGHNA and YNFKEQ. CDR3 nucleotides: TGTGCCAGCAGCCAAATGAAAGAGACCCAGTACTTC. It specifies CASSQMKETQYF.

This chain links TRBV12-3 or TRBV12-4 with TRBJ2-7, with a tentative D call TRBD1 (6 bases). The V and J ends lost 6 bases and 2 bases respectively, with 14 bases between them. This CDR3 is built from 14 residues. The CDR3 bases are TGTGCCAGCAGCCATGACAGGAGACCCTACGAGCAGTACTTC. This translates into CASSHDRRPYEQYF.

This clonotype was seen more than once but under ten times. The chain uses TRBV6-5 and TRBJ2-5, with D hard to call. The CDR3 loop spans 11 amino acids. V was trimmed by 1 base and J by 5 bases, leaving 2 bases between them. Germline V CDR1 and CDR2: MNHEY, SVGAGI. CDR3 in amino acids: CASSYFETQYF. In DNA form, the CDR3 reads TGTGCCAGCAGTTACTTTGAGACCCAGTACTTC.

This clonotype was observed a few times. The chain links TRBV11-2 to TRBJ2-1; the match to TRBD1 covers 9 bases. V lost 3 bases, J lost 7 bases, and 10 bases stayed unmatched. This CDR3 is built from 16 residues. The V gene's germline CDR1 is SGHAT and CDR2 FQNNGV. As DNA, the CDR3 is TGTGCCAGCAGCTTCAGGGGACAGGGACCCCGGAATGAGCAGTTCTTC. It specifies CASSFRGQGPRNEQFF.

This clonotype came up many times. The V gene is TRBV7-9, the J gene TRBJ2-1, with unresolved D. Trimming removed 3 bases at V and 7 bases at J, with 13 bases between. From germline, CDR1 is SEHNR and CDR2 FQNEAQ (reference sequence). The CDR3 is 14 residues long. The CDR3 loop reads CASSFRERENEQFF. The CDR3 coding sequence is TGTGCCAGCAGCTTTAGGGAACGAGAGAATGAGCAGTTCTTC.

Many counts were recorded for this clonotype. CDR3 nucleotides: TGTGCCAGCAGCATAGACAGAAATCAGCCCCAGCATTTT. Encoded protein: CASSIDRNQPQHF. The chain employs TRBV5-5 and TRBJ1-5; a weak D match, TRBD1 (5 bases). The CDR3 contains 13 residues. CDR1 is SGHKS, CDR2 YYEKEE, per germline (reference sequence). Trimming left V 4 bases short and J 4 bases short, with 9 bases between. Using reference TRBV5-5 and TRBJ1-5 for the parts outside the CDR3, the full variable domain is DAGVTQSPTHLIKTRGQQVTLRCSPISGHKSVSWYQQVLGQGPQFIFQYYEKEERGRGNFPDRFSARQFPNYSSELNVNALLLGDSALYLCASSIDRNQPQHFGDGTRLSIL.

In this sample, this clonotype turned up a few times. V is TRBV27 and J is TRBJ2-4; TRBD1 matches at 11 bases. V lost 6 bases to trimming and J lost 7 bases; unmatched junction nucleotides: 5. The CDR3 spans 14 residues. Germline CDR1 reads MNHEY; CDR2 reads SMNVEV (reference sequence). The CDR3 protein is CASSTGTGGNIQYF. The CDR3 DNA is TGTGCCAGCAGCACCGGGACAGGGGGGAACATTCAGTACTTC.

This clonotype was seen repeatedly, ten times or more. The chain links TRBV7-2 to TRBJ2-5; TRBD1 aligns across 10 bases. Germline values: CDR1 SGHTA, CDR2 FQGNSA. The CDR3 contains 14 residues. V lost 4 bases to trimming and J lost 12 bases; unmatched junction nucleotides: 11. In DNA, the CDR3 is TGTGCCAGCAGCTCCACGGGACAGGGGTCGTTTGAGTACTTC. Encoded protein: CASSSTGQGSFEYF. Using reference TRBV7-2 and TRBJ2-5 for the parts outside the CDR3, the full variable domain is GAGVSQSPSNKVTEKGKDVELRCDPISGHTALYWYRQSLGQGLEFLIYFQGNSAPDKSGLPSDRFSAERTGGSVSTLTIQRTQQEDSAVYLCASSSTGQGSFEYFGPGTRLLVL.

This clonotype came up many times. The gene calls are TRBV4-2 and TRBJ2-5, with D uncertain. Deletions cut 2 bases from V and 2 bases from J, with 6 bases between. Germline loops: CDR1 LGHNA, CDR2 YNFKEQ. The CDR3 contains 13 residues. The CDR3 DNA is TGTGCCAGCAGCCAATCCAGTCAAGAGACCCAGTACTTC. It specifies CASSQSSQETQYF.

The chain joins TRBV29-1 to TRBJ1-1, with D possibly being TRBD1 (6 bases). The V end lost 3 bases, the J end lost 3 bases, and 14 bases lay between the germline ends. Per the germline V gene, CDR1 is SQVTM and CDR2 is ANQGSEA. The CDR3 has 14 amino acids. This chain's CDR3 is CSVESPTGHTEAFF. The CDR3 region has the DNA TGCAGCGTTGAGAGTCCGACAGGCCACACTGAAGCTTTCTTT.

Many counts were recorded for this clonotype. The chain recombines TRBV5-1 with TRBJ2-2; 7 nucleotides align to TRBD1. The CDR3 covers 16 residues. The germline gives CDR1 SGHRS, CDR2 YFSETQ. The V and J ends lost 7 bases and 6 bases, in that order; junction bases with no gene match: 15. The CDR3 DNA sequence: TGCGCCAGCGGAAAGACGGGACAGACCTCGTCCGGGGAGCTGTTTTTT. Translating gives CASGKTGQTSSGELFF.

There are many counts of this clonotype. The V gene is TRBV7-2, the J gene TRBJ2-5; no reliable D call. Deletions cut 6 bases from V and 8 bases from J, with 13 bases between. The CDR3 is made up of 12 amino acids. Germline V gene data show CDR1 as SGHTA and CDR2 as FQGNSA. The CDR3 region is CASSYIVPTQYF. The CDR3 DNA sequence: TGTGCCAGCAGTTACATCGTGCCCACCCAGTACTTC.

This clonotype was seen only a few times. The chain is built from TRBV5-5 and TRBJ2-3; D is undetermined. The CDR3 loop spans 13 amino acids. V lost 1 base and J lost 4, with 7 bases in between. The germline V gene encodes CDR1 SGHKS and CDR2 YYEKEE (reference sequence). The CDR3 nucleotides read TGTGCCAGCAGCTTGATGCGGCCAGATACGCAGTATTTT. The encoded protein is CASSLMRPDTQYF.

This clonotype was counted a few times. The chain uses TRBV6-2 or TRBV6-3 and TRBJ1-1; 8 nucleotides line up with TRBD1. The CDR3 spans 16 residues. Germline V gene lookup returns CDR1 MNHEY and CDR2 SVGEGT. With 5 bases clipped from V and 0 bases from J, the junction kept 8 bases outside the gene matches. In nucleotides, the CDR3 is TGTGCCAGCAGTGATCGTGGACAGGGACTGAACACTGAAGCTTTCTTT. Its translation is CASSDRGQGLNTEAFF.

Many counts were recorded for this clonotype. The V call is TRBV11-2, the J call TRBJ2-7; the D gene is possibly TRBD1 (5 bases). The CDR3 extends over 14 amino acids. Trimming took 2 bases from V and 6 from J, leaving 14 bases between them. Germline CDR1 reads SGHAT; CDR2 reads FQNNGV. The CDR3 protein is CASSLMQGLSEQYV. CDR3 nucleotides: TGTGCCAGCAGCTTAATGCAGGGTCTATCCGAGCAGTACGTC.

This clonotype has at least ten counts. This chain links TRBV29-1 with TRBJ1-2; D unclear. The CDR3 runs 14 residues. V was clipped by 3 bases and J by 2 bases, with 13 bases between them. Germline V CDR1 and CDR2: SQVTM, ANQGSEA. The CDR3 spells CSVERGIENYGYTF. In DNA form, the CDR3 reads TGCAGCGTTGAGAGAGGTATTGAAAACTATGGCTACACCTTC.

The chain is built from TRBV5-1 and TRBJ2-2; 7 bases are shared with TRBD1. CDR1 SGHRS and CDR2 YFSETQ come from the germline V gene. The ends lost 1 base at V and 0 bases at J; junction bases unmatched: 3. The CDR3 loop spans 16 amino acids. The CDR3 loop reads CASSLQGQTNTGELFF. The CDR3 DNA reads as TGCGCCAGCAGCTTGCAGGGACAGACGAACACCGGGGAGCTGTTTTTT.